This paragraph reports one T cell receptor (beta chain). This sample was taken from a study of blood T cell repertoires in COVID-19. Trimming took off 5 bases at V and 13 bases at J, with 12 bases between the two ends. The CDR3 length is 11 residues. TCRdb keeps only in-frame clones here, not all; method: immunoSEQ multiplex PCR. The sample consists of approximately 250,000 clones, 85% to 90% of them appearing once. The V and J genes are TRBV12-3 or TRBV12-4 and TRBJ1-5, with D possibly TRBD1 on 6 matching bases. The receptor comes from a woman in her thirties with acute COVID-19. The sample comprised PBMCs or T cells enriched from blood (not recorded which). The CDR3 spells CASSKGGQQHF. The CDR3 nucleotides are TGTGCCAGCAGTAAAGGTGGACAGCAGCATTTT.